The clone carrying this T cell receptor beta chain turned up a few times. Its specificity is unknown. These data are taken from a study of T cells after posttransplantation cyclophosphamide. Regarding the study as a whole: Tissue-infiltrating T cells from skin or gut overlapped little with blood T cells. After PTCy, TRB diversity resembled that of CNI/methotrexate controls. Donor CD8+ memory clones often dominated recipient blood repertoires at later times.

Cyclophosphamide on days +3 and +4 followed busulfan-fludarabine conditioning and a marrow graft. Data came from immunoSEQ multiplex PCR; TCRdb stores just in-frame clones and leaves some out. The sample shows some 6,000 clones, approximately 82% of them seen only once. Losses at the gene ends were 2 bases for V and 6 bases for J; bases not matched to a gene: 2. This CDR3 contains 14 residues. Germline V gene sequence: CDR1 MNHEY, CDR2 SMNVEV (reference sequence). The source is a female patient aged 45 to 65 who received an allogeneic stem cell transplant from a related donor, was CMV-positive, and had no GVHD. These T cells may partly come from the graft donor. Specimen: CD8+ T cells sorted from PBMCs, collected approximately 1,300 days after allogeneic stem cell transplant with posttransplant cyclophosphamide. The chain links TRBV27 to TRBJ2-1, with 9 bases that match TRBD2. The CDR3 DNA follows: TGTGCCAGCAGTTTACTAGCGGGATCCAATGAGCAGTTCTTC. It encodes CASSLLAGSNEQFF.